Following are 10 T cell receptor beta chains from one sample sequenced in a study of cytomegalovirus exposure and HLA in healthy donors. Data came from immunoSEQ multiplex PCR; TCRdb stores just in-frame clones and leaves some out. The sample holds roughly 350,000 clones, more than 80% seen once. The sequenced sample consisted of PBMCs. The receptor set was obtained from a woman younger than 30 in good health and CMV-seronegative.

The J gene is TRBJ2-5, the V gene TRBV4-2; 11 positions agree with TRBD2. The CDR3 covers 17 residues. CDR1 and CDR2 from the germline V gene are LGHNA and YNFKEQ. The trim removed 0 bases at V and 3 bases at J, leaving 6 bases unmatched. The CDR3 region is CASSQDWPTSGKETQYF. The CDR3 DNA reads TGTGCCAGCAGCCAAGACTGGCCGACTAGCGGGAAAGAGACCCAGTACTTC.

The chain recombines TRBV28 with TRBJ1-5, with TRBD1 identical over 7 bases. Germline V gene lookup returns CDR1 MDHEN and CDR2 SYDVKM. CDR3 size: 14 residues. Trimming took 2 bases from V and 4 from J; bases not matched to a gene: 2. Here the CDR3 reads CASSLQGVNQPQHF. CDR3 sequence (DNA): TGTGCCAGCAGTTTACAGGGGGTAAATCAGCCCCAGCATTTT.

The chain combines TRBV7-2 with TRBJ1-1; a possible D gene is TRBD1 (5 bases). V lost 6 bases, J lost 6 bases, and 11 bases lay in between. The CDR3 is made up of 12 amino acids. Per germline, CDR1 SGHTA and CDR2 FQGNSA. This CDR3 reads CASRTQEPEAFF. The CDR3 nucleotides read TGTGCCAGCAGGACACAGGAGCCTGAAGCTTTCTTT.

This clone was seen once. The chain employs TRBV6-6 and TRBJ2-3; 9 nucleotides agree with TRBD2. Trimming cost V 7 bases and J 3 bases; bases outside gene matches: 5. The CDR3 is 14 amino acids. CDR1 and CDR2 from the germline V gene are MNHNY and SVGAGI (reference sequence). This CDR3 reads CASIIAGVTDTQYF. The CDR3 DNA reads as TGTGCCAGCATTATAGCGGGAGTGACAGATACGCAGTATTTT.

This clone was seen just once. This sequence joins TRBV6-5 and TRBJ2-7; D is possibly TRBD2 (5 bases). The germline V and J ends were trimmed by 2 bases and 6 bases, with 14 bases remaining between them. Looked up from germline, CDR1 is MNHEY and CDR2 is SVGAGI. The CDR3 loop spans 14 amino acids. This chain's CDR3 is CASSYDALVSEQYF. The CDR3 DNA is TGTGCCAGCAGTTACGACGCACTAGTTTCCGAGCAGTACTTC.

V is TRBV5-4 and J is TRBJ2-7; 10 nucleotides agree with TRBD2. Trimming took 4 bases from V and 3 from J; bases not matched to a gene: 7. Germline CDR1 reads SGHNT; CDR2 reads YYREEE (reference sequence). The CDR3 is made up of 15 amino acids. DNA of the CDR3: TGTGCCAGCAGCCTAGACGGACTAGCGGACTACGAGCAGTACTTC. It yields the protein CASSLDGLADYEQYF.

The V gene is TRBV19, the J gene TRBJ2-3; TRBD2 matches 7 bases. Germline trimming cut 10 bases from V and 2 bases from J; bases unmatched to any gene: 12. Germline CDR1 reads LNHDA; CDR2 reads SQIVND (reference sequence). The CDR3 is made up of 15 amino acids. The CDR3 DNA reads as TGTGCCACTTCGGTCCTAGCGGCTCCCACAGATACGCAGTATTTT. It codes for CATSVLAAPTDTQYF.

V gene TRBV19 combines with J gene TRBJ2-1; 11 bases match TRBD2. V lost 6 bases to trimming and J lost 8 bases; unmatched junction nucleotides: 9. Germline values: CDR1 LNHDA, CDR2 SQIVND (reference sequence). The CDR3 is 15 residues long. CDR3 residues: CASSETSGTRDEQFF. CDR3 nucleotide sequence: TGTGCCAGTAGCGAGACTAGCGGGACCCGTGATGAGCAGTTCTTC.

The rearrangement joins TRBV7-2 to TRBJ2-7, with 8 bases matching TRBD1. The V gene end was trimmed by 4 bases and the J gene end by 2 bases; junction bases not matched to a gene: 7. Germline lookup yields CDR1 SGHTA and CDR2 FQGNSA. The CDR3 length is 15 residues. The CDR3 region has the DNA TGTGCCAGCAGCTCGACTTGGGGACAGGCCTACGAGCAGTACTTC. It encodes CASSSTWGQAYEQYF.

This chain uses TRBV13 with TRBJ2-7; D uncertain. V lost 0 bases and J 3 bases, leaving 9 bases between the germline ends. Germline CDR1 is PRHDT and CDR2 is FYEKMQ (reference sequence). The CDR3 contains 14 residues. The CDR3 reads CASSLGGLDYEQYF. The CDR3 DNA is TGTGCCAGCAGCTTAGGCGGCCTAGACTACGAGCAGTACTTC.